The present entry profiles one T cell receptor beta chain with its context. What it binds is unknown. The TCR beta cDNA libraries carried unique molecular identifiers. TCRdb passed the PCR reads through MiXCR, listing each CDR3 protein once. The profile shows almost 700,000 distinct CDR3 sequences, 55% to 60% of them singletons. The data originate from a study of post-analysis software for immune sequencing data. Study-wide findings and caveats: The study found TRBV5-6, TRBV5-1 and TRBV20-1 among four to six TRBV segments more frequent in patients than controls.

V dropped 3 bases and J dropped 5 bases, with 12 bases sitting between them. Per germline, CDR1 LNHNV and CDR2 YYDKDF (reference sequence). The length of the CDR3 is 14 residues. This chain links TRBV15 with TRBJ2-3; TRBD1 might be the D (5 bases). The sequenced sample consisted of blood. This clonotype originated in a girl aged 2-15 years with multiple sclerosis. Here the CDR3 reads CATSSARVGDTQYF. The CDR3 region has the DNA TGTGCCACCAGCAGCGCCAGGGTGGGAGATACGCAGTATTTT. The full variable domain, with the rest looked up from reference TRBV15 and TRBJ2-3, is DAMVIQNPRYQVTQFGKPVTLSCSQTLNHNVMYWYQQKSSQAPKLLFHYYDKDFNNEADTPDNFQSRRPNTSFCFLDIRSPGLGDTAMYLCATSSARVGDTQYFGPGTRLTVL.